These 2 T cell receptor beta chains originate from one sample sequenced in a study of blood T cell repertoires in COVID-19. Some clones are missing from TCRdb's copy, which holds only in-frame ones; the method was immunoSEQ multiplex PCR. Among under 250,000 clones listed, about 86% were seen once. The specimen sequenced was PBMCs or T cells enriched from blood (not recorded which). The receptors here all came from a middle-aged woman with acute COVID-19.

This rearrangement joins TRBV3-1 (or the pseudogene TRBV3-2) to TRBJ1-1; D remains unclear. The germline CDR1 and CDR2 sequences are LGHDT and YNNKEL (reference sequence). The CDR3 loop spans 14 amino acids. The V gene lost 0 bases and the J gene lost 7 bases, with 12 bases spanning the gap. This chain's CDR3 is CASSQDRQAVEAFF. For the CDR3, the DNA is TGTGCCAGCAGCCAAGATCGGCAGGCTGTTGAAGCTTTCTTT.

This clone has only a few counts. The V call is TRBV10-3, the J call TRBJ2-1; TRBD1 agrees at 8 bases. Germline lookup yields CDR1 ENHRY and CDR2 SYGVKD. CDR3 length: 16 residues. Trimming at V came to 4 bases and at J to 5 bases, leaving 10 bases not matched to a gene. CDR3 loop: CAISGAVQGDNNEQFF. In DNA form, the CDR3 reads TGTGCCATCAGTGGGGCCGTACAGGGGGATAACAATGAGCAGTTCTTC.